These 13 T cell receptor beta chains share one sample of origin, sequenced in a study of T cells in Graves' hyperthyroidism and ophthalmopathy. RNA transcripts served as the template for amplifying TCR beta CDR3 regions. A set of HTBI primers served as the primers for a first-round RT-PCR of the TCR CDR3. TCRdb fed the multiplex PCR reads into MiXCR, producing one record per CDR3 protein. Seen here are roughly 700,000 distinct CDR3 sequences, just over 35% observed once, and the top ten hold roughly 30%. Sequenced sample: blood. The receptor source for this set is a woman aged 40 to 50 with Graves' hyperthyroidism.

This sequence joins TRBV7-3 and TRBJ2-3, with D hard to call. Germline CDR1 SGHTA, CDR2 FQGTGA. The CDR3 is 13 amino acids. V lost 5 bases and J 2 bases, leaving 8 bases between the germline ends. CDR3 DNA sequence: TGTGCCAGCAGCCAATACTACACAGATACGCAGTATTTT. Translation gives CASSQYYTDTQYF.

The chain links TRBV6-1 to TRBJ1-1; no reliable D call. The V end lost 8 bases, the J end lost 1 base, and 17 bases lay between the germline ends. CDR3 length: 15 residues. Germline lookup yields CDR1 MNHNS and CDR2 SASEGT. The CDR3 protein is CASSPIPDPNTEAFF. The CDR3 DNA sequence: TGTGCCAGCTCACCAATACCGGATCCGAACACTGAAGCTTTCTTT.

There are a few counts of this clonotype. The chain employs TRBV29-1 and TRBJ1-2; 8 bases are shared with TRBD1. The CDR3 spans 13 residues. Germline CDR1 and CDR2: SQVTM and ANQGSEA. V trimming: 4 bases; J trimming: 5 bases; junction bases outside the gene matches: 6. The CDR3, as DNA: TGCAGCGTTGCCCAACAGGGGGAGTATGGCTACACCTTC. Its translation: CSVAQQGEYGYTF.

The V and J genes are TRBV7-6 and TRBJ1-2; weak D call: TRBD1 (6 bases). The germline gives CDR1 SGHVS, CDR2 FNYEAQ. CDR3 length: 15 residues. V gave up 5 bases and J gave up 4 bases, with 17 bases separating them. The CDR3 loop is CASSPDRTDGYGYTF. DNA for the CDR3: TGTGCCAGCAGCCCCGATCGGACAGATGGCTATGGCTACACCTTC.

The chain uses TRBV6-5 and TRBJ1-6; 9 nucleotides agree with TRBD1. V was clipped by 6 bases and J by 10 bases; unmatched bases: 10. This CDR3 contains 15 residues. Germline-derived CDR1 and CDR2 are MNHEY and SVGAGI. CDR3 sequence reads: CASSPQLTGGSPLHF. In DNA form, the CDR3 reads TGTGCCAGCAGCCCCCAATTGACAGGGGGATCACCCCTCCACTTT.

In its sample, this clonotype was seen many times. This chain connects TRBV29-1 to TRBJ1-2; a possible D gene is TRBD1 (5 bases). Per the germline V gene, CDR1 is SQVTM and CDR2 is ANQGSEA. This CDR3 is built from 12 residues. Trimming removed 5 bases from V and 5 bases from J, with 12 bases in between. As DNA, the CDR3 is TGCAGCGTTTCCCGGGGGTCGTATGGCTACACCTTC. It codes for CSVSRGSYGYTF.

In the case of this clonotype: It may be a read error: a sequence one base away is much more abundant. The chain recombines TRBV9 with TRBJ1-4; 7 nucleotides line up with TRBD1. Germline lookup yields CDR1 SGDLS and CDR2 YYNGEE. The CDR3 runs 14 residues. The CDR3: CASSVATGNEELFF. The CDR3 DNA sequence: TGTGCCAGCAGCGTAGCGACAGGGAATGAAGAACTGTTTTTT.

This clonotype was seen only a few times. CDR3 protein: CASSEKGTGRPNTEAFF. DNA for the CDR3: TGCGCCAGCAGTGAGAAGGGGACAGGACGCCCGAACACTGAAGCTTTCTTT. The gene calls are TRBV10-2 and TRBJ1-1; 8 bases are shared with TRBD1. The CDR3 runs to 17 residues. Looked up from germline, CDR1 is WSHSY and CDR2 is SAAADI. With V trimmed by 2 bases and J by 1 base, 9 bases remained unmatched.

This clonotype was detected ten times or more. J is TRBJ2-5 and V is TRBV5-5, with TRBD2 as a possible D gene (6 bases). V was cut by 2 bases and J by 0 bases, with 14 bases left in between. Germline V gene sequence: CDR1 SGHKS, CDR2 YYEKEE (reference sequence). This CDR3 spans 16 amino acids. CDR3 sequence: CASSFGFAGNQETQYF. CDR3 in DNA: TGTGCCAGCAGCTTTGGATTTGCGGGAAACCAAGAGACCCAGTACTTC.

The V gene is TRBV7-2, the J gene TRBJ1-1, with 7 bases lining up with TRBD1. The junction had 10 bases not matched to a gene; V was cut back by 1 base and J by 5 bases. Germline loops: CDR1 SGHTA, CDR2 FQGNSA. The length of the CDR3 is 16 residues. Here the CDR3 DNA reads TGTGCCAGCAGCTTAGGACAGGGTAGGTTAAGGACTGAAGCTTTCTTT. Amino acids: CASSLGQGRLRTEAFF. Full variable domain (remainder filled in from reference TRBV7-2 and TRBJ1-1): GAGVSQSPSNKVTEKGKDVELRCDPISGHTALYWYRQSLGQGLEFLIYFQGNSAPDKSGLPSDRFSAERTGGSVSTLTIQRTQQEDSAVYLCASSLGQGRLRTEAFFGQGTRLTVV.

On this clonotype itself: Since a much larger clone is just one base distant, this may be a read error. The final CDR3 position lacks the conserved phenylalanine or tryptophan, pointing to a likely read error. This CDR3 reads CATRPDANTGELFS. The CDR3 DNA is TGTGCCACCCGCCCCGATGCGAACACCGGGGAGCTGTTTTCT. The chain links TRBV2 to TRBJ2-2; D uncertain. V lost 10 bases and J 0 bases, leaving 12 bases between the germline ends. The CDR3 has 14 residues. From germline, CDR1 is SNHLY and CDR2 FYNNEI.

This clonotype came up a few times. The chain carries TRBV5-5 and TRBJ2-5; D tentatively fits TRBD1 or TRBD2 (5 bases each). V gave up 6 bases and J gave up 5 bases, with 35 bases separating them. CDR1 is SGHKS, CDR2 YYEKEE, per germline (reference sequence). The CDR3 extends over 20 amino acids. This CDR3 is CASTVAGARGVSGERETQYF. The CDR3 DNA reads TGTGCCAGCACCGTGGCTGGGGCCAGAGGGGTTTCAGGCGAGAGGGAGACCCAGTACTTC. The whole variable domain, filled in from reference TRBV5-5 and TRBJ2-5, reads DAGVTQSPTHLIKTRGQQVTLRCSPISGHKSVSWYQQVLGQGPQFIFQYYEKEERGRGNFPDRFSARQFPNYSSELNVNALLLGDSALYLCASTVAGARGVSGERETQYFGPGTRLLVL.

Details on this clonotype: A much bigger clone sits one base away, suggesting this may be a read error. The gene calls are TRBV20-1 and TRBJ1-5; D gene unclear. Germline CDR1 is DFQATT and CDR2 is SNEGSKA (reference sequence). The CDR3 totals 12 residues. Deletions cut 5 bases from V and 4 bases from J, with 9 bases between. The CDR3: CSAAVGNQPQHF. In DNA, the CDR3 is TGCAGTGCTGCCGTGGGAAATCAGCCCCAGCATTTT.